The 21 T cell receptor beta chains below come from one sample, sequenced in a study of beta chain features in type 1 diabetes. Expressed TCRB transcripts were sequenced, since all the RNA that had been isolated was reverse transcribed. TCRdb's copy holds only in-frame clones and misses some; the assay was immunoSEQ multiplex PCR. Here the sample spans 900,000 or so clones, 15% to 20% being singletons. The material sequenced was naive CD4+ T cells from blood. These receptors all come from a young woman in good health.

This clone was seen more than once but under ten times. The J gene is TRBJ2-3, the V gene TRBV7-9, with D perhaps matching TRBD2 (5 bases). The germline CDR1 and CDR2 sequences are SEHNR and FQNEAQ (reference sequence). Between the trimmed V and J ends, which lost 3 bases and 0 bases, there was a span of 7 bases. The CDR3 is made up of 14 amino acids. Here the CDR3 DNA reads TGTGCCAGCAGCTTTGAGGGAAGCACAGATACGCAGTATTTT. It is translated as CASSFEGSTDTQYF.

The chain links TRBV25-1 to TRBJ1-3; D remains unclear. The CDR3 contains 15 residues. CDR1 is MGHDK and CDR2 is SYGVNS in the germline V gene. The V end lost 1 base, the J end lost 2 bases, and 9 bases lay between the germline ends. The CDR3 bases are TGTGCCAGCAGTGAATTCTCTGGGGCTGGAAACACCATATATTTT. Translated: CASSEFSGAGNTIYF.

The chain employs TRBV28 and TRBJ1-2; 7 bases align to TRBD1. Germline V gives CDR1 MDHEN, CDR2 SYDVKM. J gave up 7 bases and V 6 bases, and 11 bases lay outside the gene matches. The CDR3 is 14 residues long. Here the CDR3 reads CASRQDRDGSGYTF. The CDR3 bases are TGTGCCAGCAGACAAGACAGGGACGGATCTGGCTACACCTTC.

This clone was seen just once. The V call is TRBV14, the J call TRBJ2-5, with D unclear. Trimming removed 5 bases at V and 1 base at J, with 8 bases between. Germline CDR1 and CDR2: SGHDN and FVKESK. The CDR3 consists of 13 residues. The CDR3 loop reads CASSYKLQETQYF. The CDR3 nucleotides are TGTGCCAGCAGCTATAAACTCCAAGAGACCCAGTACTTC. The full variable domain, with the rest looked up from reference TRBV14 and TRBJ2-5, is EAGVTQFPSHSVIEKGQTVTLRCDPISGHDNLYWYRRVMGKEIKFLLHFVKESKQDESGMPNNRFLAERTGGTYSTLKVQPAELEDSGVYFCASSYKLQETQYFGPGTRLLVL.

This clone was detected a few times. The CDR3 DNA is TGTGCCAGCAGCCCCCATGGGACCGGGGAGCTGTTTTTT. Translated: CASSPHGTGELFF. The rearrangement links TRBV9 to TRBJ2-2; D is undetermined. Looked up from germline, CDR1 is SGDLS and CDR2 is YYNGEE. Trimming removed 4 bases at V and 5 bases at J, with 9 bases between. The CDR3 sequence is 13 residues long. The full variable domain, in which reference TRBV9 and TRBJ2-2 provide the parts outside the CDR3, is DSGVTQTPKHLITATGQRVTLRCSPRSGDLSVYWYQQSLDQGLQFLIQYYNGEERAKGNILERFSAQQFPDLHSELNLSSLELGDSALYFCASSPHGTGELFFGEGSRLTVL.

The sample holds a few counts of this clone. CDR3 sequence reads: CASSPGTVYEQYF. The CDR3 coding sequence is TGTGCCAGCTCACCCGGGACAGTCTACGAGCAGTACTTC. This rearrangement joins TRBV18 to TRBJ2-7, with 7 bases that match TRBD1. V lost 3 bases and J lost 3; bases outside the gene matches: 2. Per the germline V gene, CDR1 is KGHSH and CDR2 is LQKENI. CDR3 length equals 13 residues. The full variable domain, its missing parts supplied by reference TRBV18 and TRBJ2-7, is NAGVMQNPRHLVRRRGQEARLRCSPMKGHSHVYWYRQLPEEGLKFMVYLQKENIIDESGMPKERFSAEFPKEGPSILRIQQVVRGDSAAYFCASSPGTVYEQYFGPGTRLTVT.

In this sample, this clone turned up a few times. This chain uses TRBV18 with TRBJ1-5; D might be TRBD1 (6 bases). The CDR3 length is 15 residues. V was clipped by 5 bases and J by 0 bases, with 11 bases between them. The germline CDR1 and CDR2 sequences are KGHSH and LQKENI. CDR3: CASSTTGYSNQPQHF. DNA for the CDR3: TGTGCCAGCTCAACAACAGGGTATAGCAATCAGCCCCAGCATTTT.

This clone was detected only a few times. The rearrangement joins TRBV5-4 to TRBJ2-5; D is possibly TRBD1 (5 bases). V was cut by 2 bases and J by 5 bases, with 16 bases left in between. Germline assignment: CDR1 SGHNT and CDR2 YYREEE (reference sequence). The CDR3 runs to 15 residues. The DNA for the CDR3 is TGTGCCAGCAGCTTTAGGTTAGGGGTGGTGGAGACCCAGTACTTC. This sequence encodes CASSFRLGVVETQYF.

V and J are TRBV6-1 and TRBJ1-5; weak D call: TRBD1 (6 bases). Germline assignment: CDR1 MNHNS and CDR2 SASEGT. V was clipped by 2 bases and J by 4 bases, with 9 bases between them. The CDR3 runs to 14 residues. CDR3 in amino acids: CASSERGANQPQHF. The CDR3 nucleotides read TGTGCCAGCAGTGAACGGGGGGCAAATCAGCCCCAGCATTTT.

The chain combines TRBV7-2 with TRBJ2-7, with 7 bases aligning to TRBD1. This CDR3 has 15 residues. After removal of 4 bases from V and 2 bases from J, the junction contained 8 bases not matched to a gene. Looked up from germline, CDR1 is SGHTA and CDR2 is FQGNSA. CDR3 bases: TGTGCCAGCAGCTCCAACAGGGGTTCACCCTACGAGCAGTACTTC. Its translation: CASSSNRGSPYEQYF. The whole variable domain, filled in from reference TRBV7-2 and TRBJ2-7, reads GAGVSQSPSNKVTEKGKDVELRCDPISGHTALYWYRQSLGQGLEFLIYFQGNSAPDKSGLPSDRFSAERTGGSVSTLTIQRTQQEDSAVYLCASSSNRGSPYEQYFGPGTRLTVT.

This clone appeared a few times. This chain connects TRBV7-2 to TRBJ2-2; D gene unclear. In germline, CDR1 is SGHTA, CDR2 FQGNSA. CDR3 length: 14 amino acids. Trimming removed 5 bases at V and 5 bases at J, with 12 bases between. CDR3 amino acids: CASSRERGTGELFF. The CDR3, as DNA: TGTGCCAGCAGCAGGGAACGTGGGACCGGGGAGCTGTTTTTT.

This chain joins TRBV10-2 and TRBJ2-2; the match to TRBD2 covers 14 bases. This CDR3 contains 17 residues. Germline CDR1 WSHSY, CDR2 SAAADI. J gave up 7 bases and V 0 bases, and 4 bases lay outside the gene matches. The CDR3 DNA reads TGCGCCAGCAGTGAGTCGGGACTAGCGGGAGCTGGCGGGGAGCTGTTTTTT. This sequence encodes CASSESGLAGAGGELFF.

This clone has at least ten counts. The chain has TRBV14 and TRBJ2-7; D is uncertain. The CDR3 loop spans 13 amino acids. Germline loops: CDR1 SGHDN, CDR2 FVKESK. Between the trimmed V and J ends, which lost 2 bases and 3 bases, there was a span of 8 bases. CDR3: CASSQWEDYEQYF. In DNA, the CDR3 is TGTGCCAGCAGCCAATGGGAAGACTACGAGCAGTACTTC.

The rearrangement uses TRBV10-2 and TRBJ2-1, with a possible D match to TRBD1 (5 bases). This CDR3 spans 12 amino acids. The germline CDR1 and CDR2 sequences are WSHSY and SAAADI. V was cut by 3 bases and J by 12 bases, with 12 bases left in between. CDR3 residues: CASSDSGFGQFF. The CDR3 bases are TGCGCCAGCAGTGATTCAGGGTTTGGGCAGTTCTTC.

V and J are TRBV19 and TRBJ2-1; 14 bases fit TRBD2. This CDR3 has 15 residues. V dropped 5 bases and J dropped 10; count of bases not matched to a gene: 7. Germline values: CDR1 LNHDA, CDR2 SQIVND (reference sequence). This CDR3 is CASSSGLAGGWEQFF. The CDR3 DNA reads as TGTGCCAGTAGTTCCGGACTAGCGGGAGGTTGGGAGCAGTTCTTC. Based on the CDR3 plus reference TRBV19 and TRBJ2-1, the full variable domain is DGGITQSPKYLFRKEGQNVTLSCEQNLNHDAMYWYRQDPGQGLRLIYYSQIVNDFQKGDIAEGYSVSREKKESFPLTVTSAQKNPTAFYLCASSSGLAGGWEQFFGPGTRLTVL.

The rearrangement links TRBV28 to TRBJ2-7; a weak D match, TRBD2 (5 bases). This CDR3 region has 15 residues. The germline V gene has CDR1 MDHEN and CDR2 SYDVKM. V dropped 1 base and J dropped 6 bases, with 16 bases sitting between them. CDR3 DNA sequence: TGTGCCAGCAGTTTATTAAGCGGTGCGGGCGCCGAGCAGTACTTC. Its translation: CASSLLSGAGAEQYF.

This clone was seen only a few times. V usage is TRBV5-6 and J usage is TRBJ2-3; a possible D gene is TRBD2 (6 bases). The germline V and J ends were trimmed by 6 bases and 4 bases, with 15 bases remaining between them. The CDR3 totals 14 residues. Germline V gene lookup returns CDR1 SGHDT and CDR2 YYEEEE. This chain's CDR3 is CASTLGGNSDTQYF. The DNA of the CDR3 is TGTGCCAGCACCCTCGGGGGTAACTCAGATACGCAGTATTTT.

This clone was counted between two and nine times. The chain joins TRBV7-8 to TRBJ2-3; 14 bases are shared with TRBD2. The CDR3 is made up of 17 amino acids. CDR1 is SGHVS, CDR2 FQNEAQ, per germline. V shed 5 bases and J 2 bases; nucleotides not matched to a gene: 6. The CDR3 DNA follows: TGTGCCAGCAGCCCCCGACTAGCGGGAGGGCCCACAGATACGCAGTATTTT. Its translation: CASSPRLAGGPTDTQYF.

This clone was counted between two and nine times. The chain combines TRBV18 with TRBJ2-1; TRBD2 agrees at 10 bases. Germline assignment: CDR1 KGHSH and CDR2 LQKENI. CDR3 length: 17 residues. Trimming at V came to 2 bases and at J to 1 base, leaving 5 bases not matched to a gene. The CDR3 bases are TGTGCCAGCTCACCAACTAGCGGGGATCCTTCCTACAATGAGCAGTTCTTC. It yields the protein CASSPTSGDPSYNEQFF.

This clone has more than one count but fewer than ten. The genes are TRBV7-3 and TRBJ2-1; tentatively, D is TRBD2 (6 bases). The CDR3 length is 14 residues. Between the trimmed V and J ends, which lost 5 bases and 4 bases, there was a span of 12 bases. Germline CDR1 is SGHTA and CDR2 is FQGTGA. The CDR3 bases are TGTGCCAGCAGCGATAGCGGTTATTACAATGAGCAGTTCTTC. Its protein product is CASSDSGYYNEQFF. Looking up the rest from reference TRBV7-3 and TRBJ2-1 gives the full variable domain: GAGVSQTPSNKVTEKGKYVELRCDPISGHTALYWYRQSLGQGPEFLIYFQGTGAADDSGLPNDRFFAVRPEGSVSTLKIQRTERGDSAVYLCASSDSGYYNEQFFGPGTRLTVL.

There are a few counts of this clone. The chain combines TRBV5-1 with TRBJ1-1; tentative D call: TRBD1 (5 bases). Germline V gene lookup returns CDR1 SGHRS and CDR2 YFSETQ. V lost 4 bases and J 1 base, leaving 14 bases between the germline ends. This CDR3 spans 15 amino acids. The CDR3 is CASSPVTARNTEAFF. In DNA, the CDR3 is TGCGCCAGCAGCCCGGTGACAGCAAGGAACACTGAAGCTTTCTTT.